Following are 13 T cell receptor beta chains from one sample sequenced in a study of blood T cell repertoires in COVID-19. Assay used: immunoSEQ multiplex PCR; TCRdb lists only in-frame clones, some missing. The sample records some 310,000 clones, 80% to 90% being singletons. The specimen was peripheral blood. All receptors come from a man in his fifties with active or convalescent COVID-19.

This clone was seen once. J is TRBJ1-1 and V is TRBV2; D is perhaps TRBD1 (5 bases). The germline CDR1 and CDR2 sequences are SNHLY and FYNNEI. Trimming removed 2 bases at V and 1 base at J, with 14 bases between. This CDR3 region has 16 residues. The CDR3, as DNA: TGTGCCAGCAGTGAATTAGGGGTAGATTCGAACACTGAAGCTTTCTTT. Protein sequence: CASSELGVDSNTEAFF.

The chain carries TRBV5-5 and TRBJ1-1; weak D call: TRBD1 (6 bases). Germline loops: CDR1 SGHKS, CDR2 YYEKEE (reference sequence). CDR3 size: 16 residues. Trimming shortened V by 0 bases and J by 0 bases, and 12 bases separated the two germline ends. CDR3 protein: CASSLAGRGMNTEAFF. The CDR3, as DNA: TGTGCCAGCAGCTTGGCAGGCAGGGGAATGAACACTGAAGCTTTCTTT.

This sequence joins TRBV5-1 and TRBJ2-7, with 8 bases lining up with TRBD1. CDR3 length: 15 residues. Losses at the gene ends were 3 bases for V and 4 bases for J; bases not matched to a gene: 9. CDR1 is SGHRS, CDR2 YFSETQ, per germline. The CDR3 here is CASSYGQGRRYEQYF. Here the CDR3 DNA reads TGCGCCAGCAGCTACGGACAGGGTCGGAGGTACGAGCAGTACTTC.

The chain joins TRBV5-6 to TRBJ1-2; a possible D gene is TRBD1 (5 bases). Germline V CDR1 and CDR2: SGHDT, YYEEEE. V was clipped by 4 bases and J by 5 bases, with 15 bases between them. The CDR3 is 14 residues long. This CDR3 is CASSQWGDRYGYTF. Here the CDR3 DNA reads TGTGCCAGCAGCCAGTGGGGGGATCGGTATGGCTACACCTTC.

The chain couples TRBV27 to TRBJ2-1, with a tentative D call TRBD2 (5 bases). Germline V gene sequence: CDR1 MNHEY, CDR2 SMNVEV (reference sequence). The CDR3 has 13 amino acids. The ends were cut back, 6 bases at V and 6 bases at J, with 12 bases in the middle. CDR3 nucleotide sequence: TGTGCCAGCAGCTTTAATGAGGGCAATGAGCAGTTCTTC. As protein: CASSFNEGNEQFF.

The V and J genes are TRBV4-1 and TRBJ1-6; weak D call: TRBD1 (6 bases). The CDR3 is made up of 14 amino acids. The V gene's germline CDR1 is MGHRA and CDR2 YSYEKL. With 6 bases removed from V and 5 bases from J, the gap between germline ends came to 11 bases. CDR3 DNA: TGCGCCAGCAGACCCAGACAGGATAATTCACCCCTCCACTTT. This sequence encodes CASRPRQDNSPLHF.

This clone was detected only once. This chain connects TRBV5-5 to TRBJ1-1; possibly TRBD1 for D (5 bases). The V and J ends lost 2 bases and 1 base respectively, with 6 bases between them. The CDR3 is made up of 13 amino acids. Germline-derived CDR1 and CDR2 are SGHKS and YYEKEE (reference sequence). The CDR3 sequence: CASSLQENTEAFF. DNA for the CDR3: TGTGCCAGCAGCTTACAGGAGAACACTGAAGCTTTCTTT. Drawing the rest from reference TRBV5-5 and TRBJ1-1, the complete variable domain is DAGVTQSPTHLIKTRGQQVTLRCSPISGHKSVSWYQQVLGQGPQFIFQYYEKEERGRGNFPDRFSARQFPNYSSELNVNALLLGDSALYLCASSLQENTEAFFGQGTRLTVV.

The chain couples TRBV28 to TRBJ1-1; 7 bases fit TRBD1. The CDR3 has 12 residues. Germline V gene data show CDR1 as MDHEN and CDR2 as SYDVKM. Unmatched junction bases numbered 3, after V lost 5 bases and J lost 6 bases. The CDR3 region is CASSLQGAEAFF. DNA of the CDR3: TGTGCCAGCAGTCTTCAGGGGGCTGAAGCTTTCTTT.

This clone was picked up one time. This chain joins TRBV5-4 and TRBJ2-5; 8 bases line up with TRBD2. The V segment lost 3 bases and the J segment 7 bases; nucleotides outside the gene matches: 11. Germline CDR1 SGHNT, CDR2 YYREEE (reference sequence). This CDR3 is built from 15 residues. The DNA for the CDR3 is TGTGCCAGCAGCTCCACCGGGAGGGAGGGAGGGACCCAGTACTTC. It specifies CASSSTGREGGTQYF.

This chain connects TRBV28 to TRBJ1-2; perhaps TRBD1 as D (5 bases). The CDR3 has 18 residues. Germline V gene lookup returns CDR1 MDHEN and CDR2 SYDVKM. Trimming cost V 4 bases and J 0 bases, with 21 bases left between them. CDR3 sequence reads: CASSSSYDPGRANYGYTF. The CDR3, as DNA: TGTGCCAGCAGTTCCTCCTACGACCCAGGGAGGGCTAACTATGGCTACACCTTC.

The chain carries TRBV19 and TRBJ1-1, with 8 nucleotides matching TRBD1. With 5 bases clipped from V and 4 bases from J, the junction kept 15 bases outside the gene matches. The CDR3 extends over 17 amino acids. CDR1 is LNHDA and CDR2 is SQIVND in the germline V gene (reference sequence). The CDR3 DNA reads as TGTGCCAGTAGTGTTACTCCGGGACAGGTCCTTACCACTGAAGCTTTCTTT. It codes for CASSVTPGQVLTTEAFF.

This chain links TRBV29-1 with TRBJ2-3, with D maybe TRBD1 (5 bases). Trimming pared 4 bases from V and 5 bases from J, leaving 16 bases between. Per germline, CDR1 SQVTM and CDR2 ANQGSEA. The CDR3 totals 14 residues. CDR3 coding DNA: TGCAGCGTTGCATTGGGTGGAAGGGGAGATACGCAGTATTTT. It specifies CSVALGGRGDTQYF.

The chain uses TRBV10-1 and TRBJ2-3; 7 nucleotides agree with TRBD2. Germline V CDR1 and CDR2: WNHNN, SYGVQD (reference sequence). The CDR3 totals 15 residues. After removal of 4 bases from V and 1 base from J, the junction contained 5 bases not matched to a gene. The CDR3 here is CASSARDYRTDTQYF. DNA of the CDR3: TGCGCCAGCAGTGCTCGGGACTACCGCACAGATACGCAGTATTTT.